The 27 T cell receptor beta chains listed next were all sequenced from one sample in a study of Ad26.COV2.S vaccination and SARS-CoV-2 variants. Specified treatment: some 20 received Ad26.COV2.S at low or high dose, single or two shots; about 5 received placebo; per-sample allocation not given. Sampling occurred on day 63 after the first vaccine or placebo injection. Sequenced by immunoSEQ multiplex PCR; TCRdb stores in-frame clones only, minus some. In the table there are around 340,000 clones, less than 90% of which are singletons. Source: peripheral blood, taken in a trial of Ad26.COV2.S vaccine versus placebo. Every receptor here comes from a person aged 18-60 years who received the Ad26.COV2.S COVID-19 vaccine or a placebo.

The V and J genes are TRBV5-1 and TRBJ1-1; unclear D gene. Trimming took 0 bases from V and 1 from J, leaving 13 bases between them. The CDR3 is 16 residues long. CDR1 is SGHRS and CDR2 is YFSETQ in the germline V gene. The CDR3 DNA sequence: TGCGCCAGCAGCTTGGGGGGTCAGGAGACGAACACTGAAGCTTTCTTT. Protein sequence: CASSLGGQETNTEAFF.

This clone was picked up a small number of times. The gene calls are TRBV30 and TRBJ1-5; possible D gene TRBD1, 5 bases. This CDR3 has 14 amino acids. V lost 2 bases and J lost 2, with 10 bases in between. Germline values: CDR1 GTSNPN, CDR2 SVGIG (reference sequence). CDR3 residues: CAWSMGVGNQPQHF. As DNA, the CDR3 is TGTGCCTGGAGTATGGGGGTAGGCAATCAGCCCCAGCATTTT.

This sequence joins TRBV5-5 and TRBJ1-1, with 9 bases that match TRBD1. Germline V gene lookup returns CDR1 SGHKS and CDR2 YYEKEE (reference sequence). J was trimmed by 3 bases and V by 4 bases; bases with no gene match: 13. The CDR3 has 17 residues. CDR3 region: CASSHGTGRVWDTEAFF. The CDR3 DNA reads TGTGCCAGCAGCCACGGGACAGGGAGGGTGTGGGACACTGAAGCTTTCTTT. The full variable domain, with the rest looked up from reference TRBV5-5 and TRBJ1-1, is DAGVTQSPTHLIKTRGQQVTLRCSPISGHKSVSWYQQVLGQGPQFIFQYYEKEERGRGNFPDRFSARQFPNYSSELNVNALLLGDSALYLCASSHGTGRVWDTEAFFGQGTRLTVV.

V gene TRBV5-1 combines with J gene TRBJ2-5, with TRBD1 matching 8 bases. This CDR3 spans 15 amino acids. The germline gives CDR1 SGHRS, CDR2 YFSETQ. Trimming took 4 bases from V and 5 from J; bases not matched to a gene: 10. As DNA, the CDR3 is TGCGCCAGCAGCACGGCACAGGGGGTAGGGGAGACCCAGTACTTC. Its protein product is CASSTAQGVGETQYF. Looking up the rest from reference TRBV5-1 and TRBJ2-5 gives the full variable domain: KAGVTQTPRYLIKTRGQQVTLSCSPISGHRSVSWYQQTPGQGLQFLFEYFSETQRNKGNFPGRFSGRQFSNSRSEMNVSTLELGDSALYLCASSTAQGVGETQYFGPGTRLLVL.

This sequence joins TRBV5-4 and TRBJ2-1, with 7 positions matching TRBD2. Germline values: CDR1 SGHNT, CDR2 YYREEE (reference sequence). J lost 5 bases, V lost 3 bases, and 5 bases had no gene match. The CDR3 contains 14 residues. The CDR3 protein is CASSSGTNDNEQFF. The CDR3, as DNA: TGTGCCAGCAGCTCCGGGACTAACGACAATGAGCAGTTCTTC.

V usage is TRBV2 and J usage is TRBJ1-1; unclear D gene. CDR3 size: 16 residues. Trimming cost V 7 bases and J 1 base, with 19 bases left between them. Germline values: CDR1 SNHLY, CDR2 FYNNEI. The CDR3 spells CASNADLGFGNTEAFF. For the CDR3, the DNA is TGTGCCAGCAATGCCGATTTGGGGTTCGGGAACACTGAAGCTTTCTTT.

The chain employs TRBV5-1 and TRBJ1-4, with D perhaps matching TRBD1 (5 bases). The V end lost 0 bases, the J end lost 8 bases, and 11 bases lay between the germline ends. Germline CDR1 and CDR2: SGHRS and YFSETQ. This CDR3 is built from 14 residues. CDR3 region: CASSLVGVQEKLFF. In nucleotides, the CDR3 is TGCGCCAGCAGCTTGGTAGGGGTACAAGAAAAACTGTTTTTT.

V is TRBV30 and J is TRBJ1-6; TRBD1 might be the D (6 bases). Germline assignment: CDR1 GTSNPN and CDR2 SVGIG (reference sequence). V lost 7 bases and J 5 bases, leaving 15 bases between the germline ends. The CDR3 consists of 14 residues. CDR3 loop: CASTGTPDNSPLHF. Here the CDR3 DNA reads TGTGCCTCGACCGGGACACCCGATAATTCACCCCTCCACTTT.

This clone showed up just a few times. The rearrangement links TRBV10-3 to TRBJ2-2; D unresolved. This CDR3 is built from 14 residues. Germline V gives CDR1 ENHRY, CDR2 SYGVKD. The V end lost 0 bases, the J end lost 4 bases, and 6 bases lay between the germline ends. The chain's CDR3 is CAISESSSTGELFF. The DNA for the CDR3 is TGTGCCATCAGTGAGTCGAGCAGCACCGGGGAGCTGTTTTTT.

This chain connects TRBV7-2 to TRBJ2-1, with D hard to call. CDR1 is SGHTA and CDR2 is FQGNSA in the germline V gene. Deletions cut 5 bases from V and 2 bases from J, with 16 bases between. CDR3 size: 16 residues. CDR3 nucleotides: TGTGCCAGCAGCCTCACCGACACCGTTACCTACAATGAGCAGTTCTTC. Amino acids: CASSLTDTVTYNEQFF.

V and J are TRBV5-1 and TRBJ2-7; 8 bases agree with TRBD2. The CDR3 is made up of 12 amino acids. Germline V gene lookup returns CDR1 SGHRS and CDR2 YFSETQ. The trim removed 8 bases at V and 7 bases at J, leaving 8 bases unmatched. CDR3: CASTQLAGEQYF. The CDR3 DNA is TGCGCCAGTACCCAGTTAGCGGGGGAGCAGTACTTC.

The J gene is TRBJ2-1, the V gene TRBV4-1; D is ambiguous. Germline CDR1 MGHRA, CDR2 YSYEKL. The ends were cut back, 0 bases at V and 0 bases at J, with 9 bases in the middle. This CDR3 is built from 16 residues. The CDR3 here is CASSQEQASSYNEQFF. Written as DNA, the CDR3 is TGCGCCAGCAGCCAAGAGCAAGCGAGCTCCTACAATGAGCAGTTCTTC.

The chain recombines TRBV7-9 with TRBJ2-1; 9 positions agree with TRBD2. Germline-derived CDR1 and CDR2 are SEHNR and FQNEAQ (reference sequence). The CDR3 runs 16 residues. V lost 4 bases and J lost 0; bases outside the gene matches: 4. The CDR3 DNA sequence: TGTGCCAGCAGCTCGAGCGGGGGGAGCTCCTACAATGAGCAGTTCTTC. Translating gives CASSSSGGSSYNEQFF.

CDR3 bases: TGTGCCAGCAGTGAAGGGGGGACAGGGGGCCACTATGGCTACACCTTC. This gives the protein CASSEGGTGGHYGYTF. The rearrangement joins TRBV6-1 to TRBJ1-2; 12 bases align to TRBD1. J lost 3 bases, V lost 1 base, and 3 bases had no gene match. Germline lookup yields CDR1 MNHNS and CDR2 SASEGT. The length of the CDR3 is 16 residues.

The J gene is TRBJ1-5, the V gene TRBV3-1 (or the pseudogene TRBV3-2); no definite D call. The CDR3 totals 14 residues. Germline V lookup: CDR1 LGHDT, CDR2 YNNKEL (reference sequence). Trimming took 1 base from V and 3 from J, leaving 7 bases between them. The CDR3 is CASSQVSNNQPQHF. Here the CDR3 DNA reads TGTGCCAGCAGCCAAGTTTCCAACAATCAGCCCCAGCATTTT.

The chain has TRBV2 and TRBJ2-1; D is unresolved. CDR1 is SNHLY and CDR2 is FYNNEI in the germline V gene. This CDR3 contains 15 residues. The germline V and J ends were trimmed by 6 bases and 8 bases, with 20 bases remaining between them. CDR3 in DNA: TGTGCCAGCAGCCTACCTACAGCACCCGGCGATGAGCAGTTCTTC. It yields the protein CASSLPTAPGDEQFF.

CDR3 DNA: TGTGCCAGCATGAAGGGGGTGGGCGAGCAGTACTTC. It codes for CASMKGVGEQYF. The chain couples TRBV2 to TRBJ2-7; the D gene is possibly TRBD1 (6 bases). The CDR3 runs to 12 residues. Germline V gene lookup returns CDR1 SNHLY and CDR2 FYNNEI. V lost 7 bases and J 6 bases, leaving 13 bases between the germline ends.

The chain is built from TRBV18 and TRBJ2-7, with a weak D call TRBD2 (5 bases). Trimming pared 2 bases from V and 1 base from J, leaving 6 bases between. Germline lookup yields CDR1 KGHSH and CDR2 LQKENI. This CDR3 has 13 amino acids. CDR3 loop: CASSPEGSYEQYF. CDR3 in DNA: TGTGCCAGCTCACCAGAGGGTTCCTACGAGCAGTACTTC.

The J gene is TRBJ1-6, the V gene TRBV11-2, with 9 bases fitting TRBD1. The CDR3 is 14 amino acids. Germline assignment: CDR1 SGHAT and CDR2 FQNNGV. V shed 6 bases and J 8 bases; nucleotides not matched to a gene: 5. The chain's CDR3 is CASRAGTGYSPLHF. DNA for the CDR3: TGTGCCAGCAGAGCCGGGACAGGGTATTCACCCCTCCACTTT.

V is TRBV5-5 and J is TRBJ2-6, with D perhaps matching TRBD1 (5 bases). CDR1 is SGHKS and CDR2 is YYEKEE in the germline V gene (reference sequence). The CDR3 has 15 amino acids. The V end lost 4 bases, the J end lost 4 bases, and 12 bases lay between the germline ends. The CDR3 is CASSLSGHGANVLTF. The CDR3 coding sequence is TGTGCCAGCAGCCTGTCAGGGCACGGGGCCAACGTCCTGACTTTC.

The chain has TRBV29-1 and TRBJ2-5, with 9 bases matching TRBD2. The germline gives CDR1 SQVTM, CDR2 ANQGSEA. With V trimmed by 5 bases and J by 2 bases, 9 bases remained unmatched. This CDR3 has 15 residues. CDR3 DNA sequence: TGCAGCGTTCAGGGTAGCGGGGGAGGTCAAGAGACCCAGTACTTC. It encodes CSVQGSGGGQETQYF. Using reference TRBV29-1 and TRBJ2-5 for the parts outside the CDR3, the full variable domain is SAVISQKPSRDICQRGTSLTIQCQVDSQVTMMFWYRQQPGQSLTLIATANQGSEATYESGFVIDKFPISRPNLTFSTLTVSNMSPEDSSIYLCSVQGSGGGQETQYFGPGTRLLVL.

The rearrangement links TRBV19 to TRBJ1-1; D may be TRBD1 (6 bases). CDR3 size: 15 residues. Germline V CDR1 and CDR2: LNHDA, SQIVND (reference sequence). V lost 5 bases and J lost 1, with 14 bases in between. CDR3 coding DNA: TGTGCCAGTAGTGTCCTGACAGGTGGGAACACTGAAGCTTTCTTT. This sequence encodes CASSVLTGGNTEAFF.

The chain couples TRBV29-1 to TRBJ2-5; D possibly corresponds to TRBD2 (5 bases). Looked up from germline, CDR1 is SQVTM and CDR2 is ANQGSEA. The CDR3 is made up of 15 amino acids. V gave up 8 bases and J gave up 0 bases, with 19 bases separating them. The CDR3 spells CSTIGVLEDQETQYF. The CDR3 nucleotides are TGCAGCACGATTGGGGTGTTGGAGGACCAAGAGACCCAGTACTTC.

The J gene is TRBJ2-7, the V gene TRBV27; no definite D call. V was shortened by 8 bases and J by 0 bases, with 11 bases between the two germline ends. This CDR3 comprises 13 residues. Germline V gene data show CDR1 as MNHEY and CDR2 as SMNVEV (reference sequence). CDR3 sequence: CASGLGASYEQYF. The CDR3 bases are TGTGCCAGCGGCCTAGGAGCCTCCTACGAGCAGTACTTC.

The gene calls are TRBV14 and TRBJ1-3; the D is unclear. Germline values: CDR1 SGHDN, CDR2 FVKESK. This CDR3 spans 15 amino acids. The V end was cut by 1 base, the J end by 0 bases, with 7 bases between. DNA of the CDR3: TGTGCCAGCAGCCAAGGGGTTCTCTCTGGAAACACCATATATTTT. As protein: CASSQGVLSGNTIYF. The variable domain in full, with the rest retrieved from reference TRBV14 and TRBJ1-3, is EAGVTQFPSHSVIEKGQTVTLRCDPISGHDNLYWYRRVMGKEIKFLLHFVKESKQDESGMPNNRFLAERTGGTYSTLKVQPAELEDSGVYFCASSQGVLSGNTIYFGEGSWLTVV.

The count of this clone is one. This chain links TRBV5-1 with TRBJ1-1; 8 bases align to TRBD1. CDR3 length: 14 amino acids. V shed 0 bases and J 4 bases; nucleotides not matched to a gene: 2. The germline V gene encodes CDR1 SGHRS and CDR2 YFSETQ. This chain's CDR3 is CASSLDRGFTEAFF. CDR3 sequence (DNA): TGCGCCAGCAGCTTGGACAGGGGGTTCACTGAAGCTTTCTTT.

The chain has TRBV5-6 and TRBJ2-7; D is possibly TRBD1 (5 bases). There are 14 residues in the CDR3. The germline CDR1 and CDR2 sequences are SGHDT and YYEEEE. Trimming stripped 6 bases from V and 4 bases from J, with 17 bases between. This CDR3 is CASTHGAANYEQYF. The CDR3, as DNA: TGTGCCAGCACCCATGGGGCAGCAAATTACGAGCAGTACTTC.